The entry below describes one T cell receptor (beta chain). How the authors handled the data: Nucleated cell number was recorded as an estimate derived from reference gene primer amplification. Sequencing used immunoSEQ multiplex PCR; TCRdb keeps in-frame clones, though not all of them. V and J calls and clone size are those listed in that table; D and trimming were worked out from the DNA. Altogether about 39,000 clones are present, 87% being singletons, with the ten largest covering 20% to 25%. The data originate from a study of blood T cell repertoires in COVID-19. Overall study: The origin of the acute and convalescent COVID-19 samples was the United States, Italy and Spain. T cells, B-cell-depleted T cells, or PBMCs supplied cDNA or gDNA.

Germline-derived CDR1 and CDR2 are ENHRY and SYGVKD. Losses at the gene ends were 0 bases for V and 7 bases for J; bases not matched to a gene: 7. This CDR3 spans 15 amino acids. This chain uses TRBV10-3 with TRBJ2-5; 8 bases map to TRBD1. This TCR was sampled from a man between 60 and 75 years old with acute or convalescent COVID-19. Sequencing input: peripheral blood. CDR3 coding DNA: TGTGCCATCAGTGAGTCAAGGCAGGGGGCCGGGACCCAGTACTTC. It is translated as CAISESRQGAGTQYF.